This T cell receptor (beta chain) was documented in a study of blood T cells in healthy people across ages. A second PCR, run for roughly 7 to 11 cycles, used a sample-barcoded 5' primer plus a J-beta primer mix. Each cDNA molecule was tagged by a template-switch adaptor that had 12 random nucleotides. Sequencing recovered at least 2.5 million CDR3-containing paired-end reads from each sample. TCRdb re-called the 5' RACE reads with MiXCR, one entry per CDR3 protein. The sample consists of around 1,700,000 distinct CDR3 sequences, 28% of them appearing once. This clonotype was detected only a few times. As yet, its antigen is unknown. Trimming at V came to 7 bases and at J to 8 bases, leaving 7 bases not matched to a gene. The CDR3 length is 12 residues. Whole-study results and caveats: Strong correlation linked observed beta diversity and percent naive T cells. Naive and antigen-experienced cells were not separated, limiting conclusive comparison.

The receptor comes from a woman in her 30s in good health. The chain carries TRBV12-3 or TRBV12-4 and TRBJ1-2; 7 bases match TRBD1. Sequencing was performed on blood. The DNA for the CDR3 is TGTGCCAGCACCGAGGGGGCGGTGGGCTACACCTTC. Amino acids: CASTEGAVGYTF.